This T cell receptor beta chain was documented in a study of blood T cell repertoires in COVID-19. The wider study: The United States, Italy and Spain were the sources of the acute and convalescent COVID-19 samples. Nucleic acid was either cDNA or gDNA, and it came from T cells, B-cell-depleted T cells, or PBMCs.

This clone was recorded only once. The CDR3 covers 13 residues. V was clipped by 2 bases and J by 3 bases, with 8 bases between them. Germline-derived CDR1 and CDR2 are SGHNT and YYREEE (reference sequence). The repertoire was sequenced with immunoSEQ multiplex PCR; TCRdb's copy has only in-frame clones and lacks some. The repertoire holds roughly 100,000 clones, approximately 80% seen once, with around 4.3% in the top ten. The specimen sequenced was peripheral blood. This chain joins TRBV5-4 and TRBJ2-5; possibly TRBD1 for D (5 bases). This receptor was taken from a human donor in a cohort sampled during active COVID-19. The CDR3 is CASSLQAEETQYF. The CDR3 DNA follows: TGTGCCAGCAGCTTACAGGCCGAAGAGACCCAGTACTTC.